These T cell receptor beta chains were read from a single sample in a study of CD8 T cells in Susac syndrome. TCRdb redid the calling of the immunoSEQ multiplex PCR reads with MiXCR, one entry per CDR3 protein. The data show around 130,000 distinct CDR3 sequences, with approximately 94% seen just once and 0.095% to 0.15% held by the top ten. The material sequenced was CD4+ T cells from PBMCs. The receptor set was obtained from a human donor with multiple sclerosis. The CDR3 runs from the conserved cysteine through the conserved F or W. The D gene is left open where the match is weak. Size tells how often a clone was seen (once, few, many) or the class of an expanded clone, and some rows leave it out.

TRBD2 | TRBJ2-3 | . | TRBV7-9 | TGTGCCAGCATCCTACCGGGACTAGCGGGAACGGTCATAACAGATACGCAGTATTTT | CASILPGLAGTVITDTQYF
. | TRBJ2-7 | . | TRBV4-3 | TGCGCCAGCAGCCCATCGCTCGGGACCCCATCGGGCGAGCAGTACTTC | CASSPSLGTPSGEQYF
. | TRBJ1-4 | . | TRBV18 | TGTGCCAGCTCACCGTCTTGGACAGAGGATAAAAAACTGTTTTTT | CASSPSWTEDKKLFF
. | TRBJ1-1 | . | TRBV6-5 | TGTGCCAGCAGCCGGGGGGGTGCCGAGACTGAAGCTTTCTTT | CASSRGGAETEAFF
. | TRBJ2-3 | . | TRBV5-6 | TGTGCCAGCAGCGGCGGCACTAGGATGCTGGCGACGGGCACAGATACGCAGTATTTT | CASSGGTRMLATGTDTQYF
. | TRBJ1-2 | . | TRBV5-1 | TGCGCCAGCAGCTTGGACTGGGGTTATGGCTACACCTTC | CASSLDWGYGYTF
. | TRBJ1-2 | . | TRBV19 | TGTGCCAGTAGTCTCCCCCGGGCGATCAACTATGGCTACACCTTC | CASSLPRAINYGYTF
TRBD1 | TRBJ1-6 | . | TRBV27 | TGTGCCAGCAGTCCCCGGACAGGGAATTCACCCCTCCACTTT | CASSPRTGNSPLHF
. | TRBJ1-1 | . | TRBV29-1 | TGCAGCGTTCTCAGCAGACAGTCGAACACTGAAGCTTTCTTT | CSVLSRQSNTEAFF
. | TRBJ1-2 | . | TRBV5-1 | TGCGCCAGCAGCCAGGGACACCTATCCTATGGCTACACCTTC | CASSQGHLSYGYTF
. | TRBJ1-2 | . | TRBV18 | TGTGCCAGCTCACTTTCAAGCCGGGACACGGGGAGGATAAACTATGGCTACACCTTC | CASSLSSRDTGRINYGYTF
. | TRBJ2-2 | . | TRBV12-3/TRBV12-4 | TGTGCCAGCAGCCGAGACCTGACGGGGAACACCGGGGAGCTGTTTTTT | CASSRDLTGNTGELFF
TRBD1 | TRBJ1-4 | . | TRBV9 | TGTGCCAGCAGCGGAGGACAGGGGGCGGCAACTAATGAAAAACTGTTTTTT | CASSGGQGAATNEKLFF
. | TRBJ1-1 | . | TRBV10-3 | TGTGCCATCAGTGAGTCCTCTGAAGCTTTCTTT | CAISESSEAFF
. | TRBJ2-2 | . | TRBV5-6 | TGTGCCAGCCAGACCGATGGGGGCAACACCGGGGAGCTGTTTTTT | CASQTDGGNTGELFF
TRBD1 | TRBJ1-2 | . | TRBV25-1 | TGTGCCAGCAGGGGGACAGGGGGACTCTATGGCTACACCTTC | CASRGTGGLYGYTF
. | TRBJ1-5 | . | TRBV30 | TGTGCCTGGAGCCCCCAACATAGCAATCAGCCCCAGCATTTT | CAWSPQHSNQPQHF
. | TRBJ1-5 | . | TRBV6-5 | TGTGCCAGCAGTTACACCGCTCTCAATCAGCCCCAGCATTTT | CASSYTALNQPQHF
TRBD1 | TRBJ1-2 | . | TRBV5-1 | TGCGCCAGCAGCTTTACGGGCTTGGCAGGGGGCAAGAGTTCGTATGGCTACACCTTC | CASSFTGLAGGKSSYGYTF
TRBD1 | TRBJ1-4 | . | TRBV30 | TGTGCCTGGAGTCATACGGACAGGGGGACTAATGAAAAACTGTTTTTT | CAWSHTDRGTNEKLFF
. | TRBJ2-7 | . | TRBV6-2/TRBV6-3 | TGTGCCACCAGCCCCGGTAGCCAGGGTGGAGAGGAGTACTTC | CATSPGSQGGEEYF
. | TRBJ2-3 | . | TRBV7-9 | TGTGCCAGCAGTATTGGACGGGGTGCAGATACGCAGTATTTT | CASSIGRGADTQYF
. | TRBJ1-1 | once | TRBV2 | TGTGCCAGCACCAAAGGCCAGACAGGGAACACTGAAGCTTTCTTT | CASTKGQTGNTEAFF
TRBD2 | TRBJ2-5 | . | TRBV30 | TGTGCCTGGAGTGTTCATAGCGGGAAGGAGACCCAGTACTTC | CAWSVHSGKETQYF
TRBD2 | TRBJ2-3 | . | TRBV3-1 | TGTGCCAGCAGCCAAGGACTAGCGACGGATTTT | CASSQGLATDF
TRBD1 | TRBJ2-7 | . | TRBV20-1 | TGCAGTGCTAGAGATGGGACAGGCAGTGAGCAGTACTTC | CSARDGTGSEQYF
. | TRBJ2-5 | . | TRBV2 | TGTGCCAGCATAGTAGCGCGACGTGGGTGGCAGTACTTC | CASIVARRGWQYF
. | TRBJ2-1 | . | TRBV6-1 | TGTGCCAGCAATCAATTCCGGTTGGAGAATGGTGAGCAGTTCTTC | CASNQFRLENGEQFF
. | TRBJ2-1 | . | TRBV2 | TGTGCCAGCAGTAGAGGGGCCCCGGGGGATGAGCAGTTCTTC | CASSRGAPGDEQFF
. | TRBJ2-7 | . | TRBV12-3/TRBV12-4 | TGTGCCAGCAGCTGGTCCGTAGCGAGCAAGACCTACGAGCAGTACTTC | CASSWSVASKTYEQYF
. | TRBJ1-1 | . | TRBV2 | TGTGCCAGCAGGCAAGAGACAGGCAACACTGAAGCTTTCTTT | CASRQETGNTEAFF
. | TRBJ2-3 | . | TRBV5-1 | TGCGCCAGCAGCTTGGCGGCTGGGCCCGATACGCAGTATTTT | CASSLAAGPDTQYF
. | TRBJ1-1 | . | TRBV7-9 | TGTGCCAGCAGCTTAAACTCGGACCCGAACACTGAAGCTTTCTTT | CASSLNSDPNTEAFF
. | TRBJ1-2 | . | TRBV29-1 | TGCAGCGTTGGAGCGGGGGCGGGCTATGGCTACACCTTC | CSVGAGAGYGYTF
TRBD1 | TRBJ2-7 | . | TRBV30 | TGTGCCTGGGGGGGACAGACCTACGAGCAGTACTTC | CAWGGQTYEQYF
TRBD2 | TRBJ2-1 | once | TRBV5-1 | TGCGCCAGCAGCGGGGGACTAGCGGGAGCTATCCATGAGCAGTTCTTC | CASSGGLAGAIHEQFF
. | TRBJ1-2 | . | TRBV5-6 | TGTGCCAGCAGCTTAGTCCAGGGGAGCGGCTACACCTTC | CASSLVQGSGYTF
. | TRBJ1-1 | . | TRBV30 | TGTGCCTGGAGTGTTCTGGGGAACACTGAAGCTTTCTTT | CAWSVLGNTEAFF
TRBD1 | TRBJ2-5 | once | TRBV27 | TGTGCCAGCCGAAGACAGGGGGTGTTGGAGACCCAGTACTTC | CASRRQGVLETQYF
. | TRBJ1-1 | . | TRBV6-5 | TGTGCCAGCAGGCCTAGAGGGGGAAACGTGGGGCGGGCTTTCTTT | CASRPRGGNVGRAFF
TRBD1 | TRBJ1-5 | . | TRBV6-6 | TGTGCCAGCAGTTACGTCCCGGGACAGAGCAATCAGCCCCAGCATTTT | CASSYVPGQSNQPQHF
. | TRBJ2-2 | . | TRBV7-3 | TGTGCCAGCAGCCCCAGTTACACCGGGGAGCTGTTTTTT | CASSPSYTGELFF
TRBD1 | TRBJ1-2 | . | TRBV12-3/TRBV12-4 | TGTGCCAGCAGGCCTTCGGACAGGGATGGCTACACCTTC | CASRPSDRDGYTF
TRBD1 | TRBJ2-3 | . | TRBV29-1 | TGCAGCGTTGAGGACAGGGGCAGCACAGATACGCAGTATTTT | CSVEDRGSTDTQYF
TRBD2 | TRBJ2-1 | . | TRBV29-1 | TGCAGCGTTGAAGATCTTGGGCTAGCGGGAGCTCTCAATGAGCAGTTCTTC | CSVEDLGLAGALNEQFF
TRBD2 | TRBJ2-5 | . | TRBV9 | TGTGCCAGCAGCGTAGATCGGGGGGGCCAAGAGACCCAGTACTTC | CASSVDRGGQETQYF
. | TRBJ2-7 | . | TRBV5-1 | TGCGCCAGCAGCATCTTGGACTCAGCCTACGAGCAGTACTTC | CASSILDSAYEQYF